This record looks at one T cell receptor (beta chain) sequence and its context. The antigen remains unidentified. The data stem from a study of T cell clones after liver transplantation. Study-wide findings and caveats: Small, mixed patient groups and varying post-transplant times limit these conclusions.

CDR1 is GTSNPN, CDR2 SVGIG, per germline (reference sequence). The V gene end was trimmed by 8 bases and the J gene end by 3 bases; junction bases not matched to a gene: 16. CDR3 size: 15 residues. Sequencing used immunoSEQ multiplex PCR; TCRdb keeps in-frame clones, though not all of them. The sample gives around 60,000 clones, 65% to 75% of which show up once; 14% to 15% is in the top ten. This receptor was identified in a human donor who received a liver transplant. The chain recombines TRBV30 with TRBJ2-7; 7 nucleotides align to TRBD1. The specimen comprised CD4+ T cells from blood, sampled before liver transplant. For the CDR3, the DNA is TGTGCCATACTTGGTCAGGGGGTTTTGAACTACGAGCAGTACTTC. This encodes CAILGQGVLNYEQYF.